The next 18 T cell receptor beta chains were all read from a single sample in a study of control samples from healthy donors and cancer patients. Repertoires were generated with immunoSEQ multiplex PCR, while TCRdb's copy carries only in-frame clones and drops some. This sample carries some 110,000 clones, over 90% of them seen once, and the ten largest clones take about 2.6%. Sequenced sample: blood. The receptors derive from a man aged 25-45 years in good health.

The rearrangement joins TRBV5-6 to TRBJ2-5; 8 bases fit TRBD2. Germline V gene sequence: CDR1 SGHDT, CDR2 YYEEEE. Trimming at V came to 4 bases and at J to 5 bases, leaving 10 bases not matched to a gene. This CDR3 contains 15 residues. CDR3 DNA: TGTGCCAGCAGCCCTAGCGGGCGGACAAAGGAGACCCAGTACTTC. It translates to CASSPSGRTKETQYF.

The genes are TRBV2 and TRBJ1-5; D gene ambiguous. This CDR3 spans 14 amino acids. Between the trimmed V and J ends, which lost 6 bases and 2 bases, there was a span of 11 bases. Germline V CDR1 and CDR2: SNHLY, FYNNEI. CDR3 in amino acids: CASSAGRGNQPQHF. The CDR3 DNA reads as TGTGCCAGCAGCGCCGGGCGGGGCAATCAGCCCCAGCATTTT. Looking up the rest from reference TRBV2 and TRBJ1-5 gives the full variable domain: EPEVTQTPSHQVTQMGQEVILRCVPISNHLYFYWYRQILGQKVEFLVSFYNNEISEKSEIFDDQFSVERPDGSNFTLKIRSTKLEDSAMYFCASSAGRGNQPQHFGDGTRLSIL.

The chain employs TRBV28 and TRBJ1-1, with no clear D. The germline gives CDR1 MDHEN, CDR2 SYDVKM. CDR3 length: 12 residues. V lost 5 bases, J lost 6 bases, and 10 bases lay in between. The chain's CDR3 is CASSPPVPEAFF. The CDR3 DNA reads TGTGCCAGCAGTCCCCCCGTGCCTGAAGCTTTCTTT.

This sequence joins TRBV11-2 and TRBJ2-5; 7 nucleotides agree with TRBD2. Germline CDR1 and CDR2: SGHAT and FQNNGV. Trimming removed 1 base from V and 5 bases from J; junction bases left unmatched: 4. This CDR3 region has 14 residues. The CDR3 spells CASSLVWEGETQYF. DNA of the CDR3: TGTGCCAGCAGCTTAGTATGGGAGGGGGAGACCCAGTACTTC.

This chain uses TRBV28 with TRBJ2-7; 9 nucleotides align to TRBD1. V lost 9 bases to trimming and J lost 3 bases; unmatched junction nucleotides: 6. CDR1 and CDR2 from the germline V gene are MDHEN and SYDVKM. The CDR3 runs to 13 residues. The CDR3 region is CASGGDRDYEQYF. The CDR3, as DNA: TGTGCCAGTGGGGGGGACAGGGACTACGAGCAGTACTTC.

This chain joins TRBV6-5 and TRBJ1-1; D not certain. V was cut by 8 bases and J by 3 bases, with 13 bases left in between. Germline V gene data show CDR1 as MNHEY and CDR2 as SVGAGI. The CDR3 extends over 13 amino acids. CDR3 nucleotides: TGTGCCAGCGGTATAGGGAGGCACACTGAAGCTTTCTTT. Residues: CASGIGRHTEAFF.

V is TRBV7-9 and J is TRBJ1-4, with 8 bases fitting TRBD1. J lost 1 base, V lost 1 base, and 5 bases had no gene match. Germline V gene lookup returns CDR1 SEHNR and CDR2 FQNEAQ (reference sequence). The CDR3 runs to 17 residues. The CDR3 loop is CASSLGTGSVTNEKLFF. The DNA of the CDR3 is TGTGCCAGCAGCTTAGGGACAGGGTCCGTAACTAATGAAAAACTGTTTTTT.

The V gene is TRBV15, the J gene TRBJ2-7, with D maybe TRBD2 (5 bases). The germline V and J ends were trimmed by 3 bases and 5 bases, with 23 bases remaining between them. The CDR3 has 17 residues. Germline CDR1 reads LNHNV; CDR2 reads YYDKDF (reference sequence). CDR3 protein: CATSRPRSRGNLNEQYF. CDR3 in DNA: TGTGCCACCAGCAGGCCCCGGAGCCGGGGTAATTTAAACGAGCAGTACTTC.

This chain connects TRBV6-5 to TRBJ1-1, with D hard to call. The CDR3 is made up of 15 amino acids. V was cut by 6 bases and J by 1 base, with 15 bases left in between. Per the germline V gene, CDR1 is MNHEY and CDR2 is SVGAGI. The CDR3 nucleotides read TGTGCCAGCAGAGACGGACCGGGAAGGAACACTGAAGCTTTCTTT. This translates into CASRDGPGRNTEAFF.

This chain connects TRBV5-1 to TRBJ1-1, with TRBD1 identical over 7 bases. The CDR3 consists of 15 residues. Germline assignment: CDR1 SGHRS and CDR2 YFSETQ. V shed 6 bases and J 0 bases; nucleotides not matched to a gene: 8. The chain's CDR3 is CASTLLGQMNTEAFF. The CDR3 DNA sequence: TGCGCCAGCACCCTCTTGGGACAGATGAACACTGAAGCTTTCTTT.

J is TRBJ1-1 and V is TRBV4-1, with 8 bases lining up with TRBD1. Germline values: CDR1 MGHRA, CDR2 YSYEKL. The V segment lost 3 bases and the J segment 8 bases; nucleotides outside the gene matches: 11. The CDR3 has 15 residues. CDR3 nucleotide sequence: TGCGCCAGCAGCCACGCGGACAGGGCCGAGTTCGAAGCTTTCTTT. Its protein is CASSHADRAEFEAFF.

The chain employs TRBV10-1 and TRBJ2-2; 12 positions match TRBD1. Germline CDR1 reads WNHNN; CDR2 reads SYGVQD (reference sequence). V gave up 4 bases and J gave up 7 bases; unmatched junction bases: 4. The CDR3 runs to 15 residues. CDR3 bases: TGCGCCAGCAGTGCCGGGACAGGGGGCTACGGGGAGCTGTTTTTT. Residues: CASSAGTGGYGELFF.

The rearrangement uses TRBV11-2 and TRBJ2-3, with a possible D match to TRBD2 (6 bases). The CDR3 is 15 amino acids. CDR1 SGHAT and CDR2 FQNNGV come from the germline V gene. V shed 0 bases and J shed 4 bases, with 11 bases lying between them. This CDR3 reads CASSLDPRGSDTQYF. CDR3 in DNA: TGTGCCAGCAGCTTAGATCCCCGGGGGTCAGATACGCAGTATTTT.

V and J are TRBV27 and TRBJ1-2; D call uncertain. This CDR3 contains 17 residues. Germline V gives CDR1 MNHEY, CDR2 SMNVEV (reference sequence). The ends were cut back, 7 bases at V and 5 bases at J, with 26 bases in the middle. The CDR3 DNA reads as TGTGCCAGCACCCAGTTGGCAGGTCGCCGCGAAGGGTATGGCTACACCTTC. Its translation: CASTQLAGRREGYGYTF.

This clone showed up just once. The chain uses TRBV7-9 and TRBJ1-4; TRBD1 matches 8 bases. CDR1 is SEHNR, CDR2 FQNEAQ, per germline (reference sequence). V lost 5 bases and J lost 7; bases outside the gene matches: 9. The CDR3 contains 15 residues. This chain's CDR3 is CASSPSRGLGEKLFF. For the CDR3, the DNA is TGTGCCAGCAGCCCATCCAGGGGGCTGGGTGAAAAACTGTTTTTT.

This clone was detected only once. J is TRBJ1-2 and V is TRBV5-1; 12 bases fit TRBD1. Germline values: CDR1 SGHRS, CDR2 YFSETQ. Trimming took 3 bases from V and 5 from J; bases not matched to a gene: 5. The CDR3 has 15 residues. CDR3 nucleotides: TGCGCCAGCAGCTGGGGACAGGGGGCAGGGTATGGCTACACCTTC. This encodes CASSWGQGAGYGYTF.

The CDR3, as DNA: TGTGCCAGCAGTCTCCCGACAGGGGGCAATCAGCCCCAGCATTTT. Its translation: CASSLPTGGNQPQHF. This chain links TRBV28 with TRBJ1-5, with 8 bases fitting TRBD1. The CDR3 loop spans 15 amino acids. Germline assignment: CDR1 MDHEN and CDR2 SYDVKM. The J segment lost 2 bases and the V segment lost 5 bases, leaving 5 bases of the junction unmatched.

The V call is TRBV7-8, the J call TRBJ1-3; D gene uncertain. V shed 5 bases and J shed 4 bases, with 6 bases lying between them. Germline CDR1 is SGHVS and CDR2 is FQNEAQ. CDR3 length: 12 amino acids. CDR3 in DNA: TGTGCCAGCAGCCCGTGGGGAAACACCATATATTTT. It translates to CASSPWGNTIYF.